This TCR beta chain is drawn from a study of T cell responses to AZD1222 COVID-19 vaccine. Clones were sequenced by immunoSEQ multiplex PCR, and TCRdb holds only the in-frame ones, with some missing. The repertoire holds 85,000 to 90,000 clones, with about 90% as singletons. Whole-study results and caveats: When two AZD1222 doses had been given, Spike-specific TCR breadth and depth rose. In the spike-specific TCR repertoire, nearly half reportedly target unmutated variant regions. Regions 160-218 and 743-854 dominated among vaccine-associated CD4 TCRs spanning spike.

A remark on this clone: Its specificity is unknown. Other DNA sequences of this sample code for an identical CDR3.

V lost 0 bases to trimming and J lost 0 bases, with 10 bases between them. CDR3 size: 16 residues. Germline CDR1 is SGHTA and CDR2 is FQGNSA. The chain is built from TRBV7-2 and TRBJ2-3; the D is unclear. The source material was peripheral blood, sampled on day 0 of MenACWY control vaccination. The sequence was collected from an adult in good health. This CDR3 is CASSLALPGSTDTQYF. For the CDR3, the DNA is TGTGCCAGCAGCTTAGCGCTCCCAGGAAGCACAGATACGCAGTATTTT. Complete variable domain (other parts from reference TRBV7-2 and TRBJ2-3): GAGVSQSPSNKVTEKGKDVELRCDPISGHTALYWYRQSLGQGLEFLIYFQGNSAPDKSGLPSDRFSAERTGGSVSTLTIQRTQQEDSAVYLCASSLALPGSTDTQYFGPGTRLTVL.